Presented here are 26 T cell receptor beta chains from one specimen sequenced in a study of cytomegalovirus exposure and HLA in healthy donors. PCR amplification relied on 60 Vbeta primers (plus 13 Jbeta primers). The method was immunoSEQ multiplex PCR; TCRdb's version includes in-frame clones alone and lacks a portion of them. The sample contains 210,000 or so clones, 77% of which appear only once. Material for sequencing was PBMCs. The receptors shown here come from a woman between 25 and 40 years old in good health and CMV-seropositive.

This chain links TRBV19 with TRBJ1-2; 11 positions match TRBD1. The trim removed 3 bases at V and 4 bases at J, leaving 13 bases unmatched. CDR3 length: 18 amino acids. In germline, CDR1 is LNHDA, CDR2 SQIVND (reference sequence). CDR3: CASSISGTGGFGVYGYTF. For the CDR3, the DNA is TGTGCCAGTAGTATTTCTGGGACAGGGGGGTTTGGAGTCTATGGCTACACCTTC.

The rearrangement joins TRBV7-3 to TRBJ2-1; TRBD2 matches 10 bases. V dropped 5 bases and J dropped 5; count of bases not matched to a gene: 6. CDR1 is SGHTA and CDR2 is FQGTGA in the germline V gene. This CDR3 is 15 amino acids long. The CDR3 loop is CASSPASGRHNEQFF. As DNA, the CDR3 is TGTGCCAGCAGCCCCGCTAGCGGGAGACACAATGAGCAGTTCTTC.

The chain employs TRBV20-1 and TRBJ2-1; D call uncertain. CDR1 and CDR2 from the germline V gene are DFQATT and SNEGSKA (reference sequence). V lost 3 bases to trimming and J lost 7 bases, with 4 bases between them. This CDR3 contains 10 residues. CDR3 protein: CSARRNEQFF. The CDR3 region has the DNA TGCAGTGCTAGGCGAAATGAGCAGTTCTTC.

This rearrangement joins TRBV6-6 to TRBJ2-5; 7 nucleotides agree with TRBD1. The CDR3 has 13 amino acids. With 5 bases clipped from V and 3 bases from J, the junction kept 3 bases outside the gene matches. Germline CDR1 and CDR2: MNHNY and SVGAGI (reference sequence). CDR3 amino acids: CASSRQGKETQYF. CDR3 bases: TGTGCCAGCAGTCGACAGGGAAAAGAGACCCAGTACTTC.

The rearrangement joins TRBV4-2 to TRBJ1-2; D gene unclear. Looked up from germline, CDR1 is LGHNA and CDR2 is YNFKEQ. The CDR3 runs 15 residues. Trimming stripped 0 bases from V and 5 bases from J, with 13 bases between. The CDR3 nucleotides are TGTGCCAGCAGCCAAGATCCGGCAGGAAGATATGGCTACACCTTC. It encodes CASSQDPAGRYGYTF.

The rearrangement uses TRBV11-3 and TRBJ2-3; D not resolved. V lost 3 bases to trimming and J lost 6 bases, with 10 bases between them. Germline V gives CDR1 SGHNT, CDR2 YENEEA. This CDR3 comprises 13 residues. The CDR3 DNA reads TGTGCCAGCAGCTTTTCCGTTGGCGATACGCAGTATTTT. This codes for CASSFSVGDTQYF.

This clone was seen just once. The V gene is TRBV28, the J gene TRBJ1-6; 7 nucleotides line up with TRBD1. This CDR3 is 13 amino acids long. With 8 bases clipped from V and 5 bases from J, the junction kept 3 bases outside the gene matches. CDR1 and CDR2 from the germline V gene are MDHEN and SYDVKM. The CDR3 DNA sequence: TGTGCCAGCGGGACAGCGGATAATTCACCCCTCCACTTT. As protein: CASGTADNSPLHF.

In the case of this clone: Germline and junction disagree at one end, which may indicate a read error. The chain combines TRBV6-6 with TRBJ2-5; a weak D match, TRBD2 (5 bases). In germline, CDR1 is MNHNY, CDR2 SVGAGI (reference sequence). The CDR3 runs 14 residues. CDR3 nucleotides: TGTGCCAGCCGGTTAAGCGGCTCCCAAGAGGCCCAGTACTTC. It specifies CASRLSGSQEAQYF.

This clone was recorded a few times. The chain couples TRBV2 to TRBJ1-1; D is possibly TRBD1 (6 bases). The CDR3 has 15 amino acids. Germline V gene sequence: CDR1 SNHLY, CDR2 FYNNEI. V dropped 2 bases and J dropped 5 bases, with 15 bases sitting between them. This CDR3 reads CASSELRQVGTEAFF. The CDR3 region has the DNA TGTGCCAGCAGTGAATTAAGACAGGTTGGGACTGAAGCTTTCTTT.

This clone showed up just a few times. The chain employs TRBV2 and TRBJ2-3; tentative D call: TRBD2 (5 bases). The ends were cut back, 2 bases at V and 1 base at J, with 19 bases in the middle. This CDR3 has 18 residues. The germline V gene has CDR1 SNHLY and CDR2 FYNNEI. The CDR3 DNA is TGTGCCAGCAGTGAACGAGTAAAGTCCGTGGGAGGCACAGATACGCAGTATTTT. Translating it yields CASSERVKSVGGTDTQYF.

This chain links TRBV7-9 with TRBJ2-4; TRBD1 matches 10 bases. The CDR3 extends over 16 amino acids. Germline V gene sequence: CDR1 SEHNR, CDR2 FQNEAQ (reference sequence). Losses at the gene ends were 2 bases for V and 6 bases for J; bases not matched to a gene: 7. For the CDR3, the DNA is TGTGCCAGCAGCTTATTTTTCGGGACAGGGGTAAACATTCAGTACTTC. Its protein is CASSLFFGTGVNIQYF.

This clone is a singleton in its sample. The V gene is TRBV11-2, the J gene TRBJ2-5; TRBD1 might be the D (5 bases). Germline lookup yields CDR1 SGHAT and CDR2 FQNNGV. V lost 3 bases and J lost 5, with 19 bases in between. This CDR3 has 16 residues. The CDR3 DNA follows: TGTGCCAGCAGCTTTCAGGGATACTCGATCCTGGAGACCCAGTACTTC. Its protein product is CASSFQGYSILETQYF.

V gene TRBV25-1 combines with J gene TRBJ2-1; 9 nucleotides line up with TRBD2. CDR3 length equals 15 residues. Germline CDR1 is MGHDK and CDR2 is SYGVNS. Losses at the gene ends were 4 bases for V and 9 bases for J; bases not matched to a gene: 10. CDR3 in DNA: TGTGCCAGCAGTGGGTTAGCGGGGGTGCTCAGTGAGCAGTTCTTC. Translating gives CASSGLAGVLSEQFF.

The chain carries TRBV29-1 and TRBJ2-3; 8 bases align to TRBD2. The CDR3 has 13 residues. V lost 7 bases, J lost 1 base, and 4 bases stayed unmatched. CDR1 is SQVTM, CDR2 ANQGSEA, per germline. As DNA, the CDR3 is TGCAGCGCCAGGGGACTAGGCACAGATACGCAGTATTTT. Translating it yields CSARGLGTDTQYF.

This chain uses TRBV6-1 with TRBJ2-1; a weak D match, TRBD1 (6 bases). The V and J ends lost 5 bases and 4 bases respectively, with 9 bases between them. This CDR3 has 13 amino acids. The V gene's germline CDR1 is MNHNS and CDR2 SASEGT. CDR3 nucleotides: TGTGCCAGCAGTCGGACAGTTTACAATGAGCAGTTCTTC. Translated, it gives CASSRTVYNEQFF.

This chain uses TRBV11-2 with TRBJ2-7; TRBD1 agrees at 10 bases. The V gene end was trimmed by 6 bases and the J gene end by 3 bases; junction bases not matched to a gene: 5. Germline-derived CDR1 and CDR2 are SGHAT and FQNNGV. This CDR3 spans 14 amino acids. CDR3 loop: CASRGQGVIYEQYF. CDR3 coding DNA: TGTGCCAGCAGAGGACAGGGGGTGATCTACGAGCAGTACTTC.

The V and J genes are TRBV2 and TRBJ2-5; TRBD2 agrees at 8 bases. This CDR3 is 16 amino acids long. The germline gives CDR1 SNHLY, CDR2 FYNNEI. After removal of 3 bases from V and 5 bases from J, the junction contained 11 bases not matched to a gene. The CDR3, as DNA: TGTGCCAGCAGTGAGATACTTGGCGGGAGGAGGGAGACCCAGTACTTC. Protein sequence: CASSEILGGRRETQYF.

J is TRBJ2-7 and V is TRBV5-6; the D gene is possibly TRBD1 (5 bases). The CDR3 contains 15 residues. The V end was cut by 5 bases, the J end by 2 bases, with 17 bases between. The germline V gene encodes CDR1 SGHDT and CDR2 YYEEEE. Written as DNA, the CDR3 is TGTGCCAGCAGAAGAACAGGCCTTGCTCCCTACGAGCAGTACTTC. It codes for CASRRTGLAPYEQYF.

The CDR3 DNA is TGCGCCAGCAGCCAACTAGGACAGGGAAGGCGCGAGCAGTACTTC. Protein sequence: CASSQLGQGRREQYF. The chain recombines TRBV4-1 with TRBJ2-7; 8 bases are shared with TRBD1. The ends lost 2 bases at V and 6 bases at J; junction bases unmatched: 9. Germline CDR1 is MGHRA and CDR2 is YSYEKL. This CDR3 region has 15 residues.

This chain links TRBV19 with TRBJ2-7; 7 positions match TRBD2. This CDR3 spans 12 amino acids. CDR1 LNHDA and CDR2 SQIVND come from the germline V gene (reference sequence). V lost 5 bases and J lost 6; bases outside the gene matches: 4. CDR3 region: CASSPSGVEQYF. The CDR3, as DNA: TGTGCCAGTAGTCCCAGCGGGGTCGAGCAGTACTTC.

The chain couples TRBV14 to TRBJ2-3; 14 nucleotides match TRBD2. J was trimmed by 0 bases and V by 3 bases; bases with no gene match: 8. CDR1 and CDR2 (germline): SGHDN, FVKESK. The CDR3 consists of 19 residues. The CDR3 nucleotides are TGTGCCAGCAGCCACTGGTTCGGACTAGCGGGGGGAAGCACAGATACGCAGTATTTT. Its protein product is CASSHWFGLAGGSTDTQYF.

The rearrangement uses TRBV10-3 and TRBJ2-3, with 12 bases identical to TRBD2. V was clipped by 0 bases and J by 6 bases; unmatched bases: 7. This CDR3 has 17 amino acids. Germline V gene data show CDR1 as ENHRY and CDR2 as SYGVKD. CDR3 sequence reads: CAISESASGGAADTQYF. The CDR3 DNA is TGTGCCATCAGTGAGTCGGCTAGCGGGGGGGCCGCGGATACGCAGTATTTT.

The V call is TRBV7-2, the J call TRBJ1-5; 8 bases are shared with TRBD1. The CDR3 has 16 residues. The germline V gene encodes CDR1 SGHTA and CDR2 FQGNSA. Trimming at V came to 5 bases and at J to 4 bases, leaving 10 bases not matched to a gene. The DNA of the CDR3 is TGTGCCAGCAGCCCGCAGACAGGGGAGAAAAATCAGCCCCAGCATTTT. Translation: CASSPQTGEKNQPQHF.

This sequence joins TRBV6-8 and TRBJ2-2; TRBD1 aligns across 10 bases. CDR1 is MNHGY and CDR2 is SAAAGT in the germline V gene. With V trimmed by 2 bases and J by 5 bases, 8 bases remained unmatched. This CDR3 is 17 amino acids long. Here the CDR3 reads CASSYLDRGRNTGELFF. The CDR3 DNA follows: TGTGCCAGCAGTTACCTAGACAGGGGGCGGAATACCGGGGAGCTGTTTTTT.

The chain is built from TRBV15 and TRBJ2-5; unclear D gene. V was clipped by 0 bases and J by 5 bases, with 4 bases between them. The CDR3 totals 12 residues. Germline V gene lookup returns CDR1 LNHNV and CDR2 YYDKDF (reference sequence). The CDR3: CATSRDSETQYF. CDR3 nucleotides: TGTGCCACCAGCAGAGATAGTGAGACCCAGTACTTC.

The V and J genes are TRBV30 and TRBJ1-2, with 8 bases matching TRBD1. The V and J ends lost 5 bases and 2 bases, in that order; junction bases with no gene match: 7. The CDR3 has 14 residues. Germline CDR1 reads GTSNPN; CDR2 reads SVGIG (reference sequence). Here the CDR3 DNA reads TGTGCCTGGTACACAGGGGGGGCAAACTATGGCTACACCTTC. It is translated as CAWYTGGANYGYTF. Drawing the rest from reference TRBV30 and TRBJ1-2, the complete variable domain is SQTIHQWPATLVQPVGSPLSLECTVEGTSNPNLYWYRQAAGRGLQLLFYSVGIGQISSEVPQNLSASRPQDRQFILSSKKLLLSDSGFYLCAWYTGGANYGYTFGSGTRLTVV.